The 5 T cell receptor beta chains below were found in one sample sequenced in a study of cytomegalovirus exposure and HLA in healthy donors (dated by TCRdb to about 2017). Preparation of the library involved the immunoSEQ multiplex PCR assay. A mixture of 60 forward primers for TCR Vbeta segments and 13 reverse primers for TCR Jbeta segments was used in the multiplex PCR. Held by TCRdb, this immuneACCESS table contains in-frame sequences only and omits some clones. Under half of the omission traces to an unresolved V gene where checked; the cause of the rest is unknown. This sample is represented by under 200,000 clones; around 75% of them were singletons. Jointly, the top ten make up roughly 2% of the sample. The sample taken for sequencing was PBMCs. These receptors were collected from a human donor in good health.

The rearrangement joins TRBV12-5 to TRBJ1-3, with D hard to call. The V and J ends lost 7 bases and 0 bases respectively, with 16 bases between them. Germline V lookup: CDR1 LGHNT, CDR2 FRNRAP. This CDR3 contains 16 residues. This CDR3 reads CASAPLSGYSGNTIYF. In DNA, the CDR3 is TGTGCTAGTGCCCCCCTCTCCGGTTACTCTGGAAACACCATATATTTT.

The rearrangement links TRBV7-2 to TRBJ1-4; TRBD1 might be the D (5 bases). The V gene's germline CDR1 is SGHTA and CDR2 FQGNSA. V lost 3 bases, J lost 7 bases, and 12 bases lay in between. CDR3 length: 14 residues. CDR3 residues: CASSFRVRGEKLFF. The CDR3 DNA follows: TGTGCCAGCAGCTTCAGGGTGCGGGGTGAAAAACTGTTTTTT.

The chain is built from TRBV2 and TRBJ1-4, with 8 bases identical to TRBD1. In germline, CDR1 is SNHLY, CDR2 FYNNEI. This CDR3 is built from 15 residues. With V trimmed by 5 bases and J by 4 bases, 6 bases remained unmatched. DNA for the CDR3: TGTGCCAGCAGTCCCAGGGGGCGGGATAATGAAAAACTGTTTTTT. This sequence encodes CASSPRGRDNEKLFF.

CDR3 sequence: CASSFLGGYGYTF. CDR3 nucleotides: TGTGCCAGCAGTTTTCTGGGGGGATATGGCTACACCTTC. J is TRBJ1-2 and V is TRBV27; TRBD1 might be the D (5 bases). V shed 3 bases and J shed 5 bases, with 10 bases lying between them. CDR3 length: 13 residues. Germline V CDR1 and CDR2: MNHEY, SMNVEV (reference sequence).

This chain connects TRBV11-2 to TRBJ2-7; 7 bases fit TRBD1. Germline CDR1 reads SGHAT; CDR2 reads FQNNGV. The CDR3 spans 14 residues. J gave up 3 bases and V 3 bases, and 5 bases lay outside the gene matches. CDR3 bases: TGTGCCAGCAGCTTGGATAGACAGGGCTACGAGCAGTACTTC. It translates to CASSLDRQGYEQYF.